The 23 T cell receptor beta chains reported below all come from one sample, sequenced in a study of blood T cell repertoires in COVID-19. The assay was immunoSEQ multiplex PCR, and TCRdb's table has in-frame clones only and misses some. Among some 300,000 clones listed, roughly 91% were seen once. The sample comprised PBMCs or T cells enriched from blood (not recorded which). These receptors were obtained from a woman between 25 and 40 years old who had recovered from COVID-19.

Only one count was recorded for this clone. The V call is TRBV6-5, the J call TRBJ1-1; D gene unclear. Germline V CDR1 and CDR2: MNHEY, SVGAGI. V lost 7 bases and J lost 1, with 16 bases in between. There are 15 residues in the CDR3. The CDR3 spells CASIPFEGANTEAFF. In DNA form, the CDR3 reads TGTGCCAGCATTCCCTTTGAGGGAGCGAACACTGAAGCTTTCTTT.

This chain uses TRBV5-1 with TRBJ1-1, with unresolved D. Trimming pared 0 bases from V and 7 bases from J, leaving 10 bases between. CDR1 is SGHRS, CDR2 YFSETQ, per germline. CDR3 length equals 13 residues. The CDR3 region is CASSLVTEGEAFF. The CDR3 coding sequence is TGCGCCAGCAGCTTGGTTACAGAAGGTGAAGCTTTCTTT.

The rearrangement links TRBV9 to TRBJ2-3; TRBD2 aligns across 8 bases. Germline CDR1 and CDR2: SGDLS and YYNGEE. Germline trimming cut 4 bases from V and 5 bases from J; bases unmatched to any gene: 12. The CDR3 length is 16 residues. CDR3 bases: TGTGCCAGCAGCTCCGTGGTGGCGGGGGGAGGAGATACGCAGTATTTT. Its translation is CASSSVVAGGGDTQYF. Together with reference TRBV9 and TRBJ2-3, the CDR3 gives the full variable domain: DSGVTQTPKHLITATGQRVTLRCSPRSGDLSVYWYQQSLDQGLQFLIQYYNGEERAKGNILERFSAQQFPDLHSELNLSSLELGDSALYFCASSSVVAGGGDTQYFGPGTRLTVL.

J is TRBJ1-3 and V is TRBV6-5, with D unclear. This CDR3 region has 14 residues. Between the trimmed V and J ends, which lost 4 bases and 0 bases, there was a span of 7 bases. Germline-derived CDR1 and CDR2 are MNHEY and SVGAGI. The CDR3 loop reads CASSSVSSGNTIYF. CDR3 in DNA: TGTGCCAGCAGTTCTGTGAGCTCTGGAAACACCATATATTTT.

The gene calls are TRBV9 and TRBJ2-3; TRBD2 is a possible D gene (6 bases). CDR3 size: 15 residues. V was shortened by 7 bases and J by 1 base, with 16 bases between the two germline ends. Germline CDR1 and CDR2: SGDLS and YYNGEE. CDR3 bases: TGTGCCAGCGAAGAGGGGCCTAGCGGCACAGATACGCAGTATTTT. It translates to CASEEGPSGTDTQYF.

The rearrangement uses TRBV9 and TRBJ2-7, with 9 bases identical to TRBD1. With V trimmed by 3 bases and J by 3 bases, 7 bases remained unmatched. CDR1 is SGDLS and CDR2 is YYNGEE in the germline V gene. This CDR3 region has 15 residues. The CDR3 nucleotides read TGTGCCAGCAGCGCCCAGGGACAGGGATTCTACGAGCAGTACTTC. Its protein product is CASSAQGQGFYEQYF.

Comments on this clone: A junction end diverges from the germline sequence, so it may reflect a read error. The V call is TRBV10-3, the J call TRBJ2-1; 7 nucleotides align to TRBD2. CDR3 length: 18 residues. CDR1 is ENHRY, CDR2 SYGVKD, per germline. The CDR3 spells CAISGTIPSWSSYNEQFF. CDR3 nucleotides: TGTGCCATTAGTGGGACTATCCCATCTTGGAGCTCCTACAATGAGCAGTTCTTC.

The chain links TRBV5-5 to TRBJ1-2, with 11 bases fitting TRBD1. J was trimmed by 7 bases and V by 5 bases; bases with no gene match: 10. This CDR3 comprises 15 residues. Germline values: CDR1 SGHKS, CDR2 YYEKEE (reference sequence). DNA for the CDR3: TGTGCCAGCAGTGAACCGGGACAGGGGGTCGCTGGCTACACCTTC. It yields the protein CASSEPGQGVAGYTF.

This rearrangement joins TRBV28 to TRBJ2-3, with 8 positions matching TRBD2. This CDR3 comprises 15 residues. Germline values: CDR1 MDHEN, CDR2 SYDVKM. V lost 4 bases to trimming and J lost 7 bases; unmatched junction nucleotides: 10. CDR3 sequence (DNA): TGTGCCAGCAGTTCTCCGGGACTAGATAGATATACGCAGTATTTT. Translation: CASSSPGLDRYTQYF.

The V call is TRBV19, the J call TRBJ2-6, with a weak D call TRBD2 (5 bases). Germline CDR1 is LNHDA and CDR2 is SQIVND (reference sequence). Trimming cost V 8 bases and J 1 base, with 12 bases left between them. The CDR3 contains 15 residues. The chain's CDR3 is CASRPRVSGANVLTF. CDR3 DNA sequence: TGTGCCAGTCGTCCGAGGGTTTCTGGGGCCAACGTCCTGACTTTC.

V and J are TRBV3-1 (or the pseudogene TRBV3-2) and TRBJ1-3, with 7 bases identical to TRBD1. J was trimmed by 5 bases and V by 3 bases; bases with no gene match: 7. Germline V gene lookup returns CDR1 LGHDT and CDR2 YNNKEL (reference sequence). The CDR3 loop spans 15 amino acids. CDR3 sequence (DNA): TGTGCCAGCAGCCACCAAACAGGGGAAAGAAACACCATATATTTT. The encoded protein is CASSHQTGERNTIYF.

In regard to this clone: Other nucleotide sequences from this sample produce the same CDR3. The rearrangement uses TRBV19 and TRBJ2-7, with a possible D match to TRBD2 (6 bases). CDR1 is LNHDA, CDR2 SQIVND, per germline (reference sequence). The CDR3 consists of 13 residues. The V end lost 1 base, the J end lost 3 bases, and 7 bases lay between the germline ends. The CDR3 loop reads CASSIGSGYEQYF. As DNA, the CDR3 is TGTGCCAGTAGTATAGGTAGCGGCTACGAGCAGTACTTC.

V and J are TRBV27 and TRBJ1-1, with 7 positions matching TRBD1. CDR3 length: 14 amino acids. Germline CDR1 MNHEY, CDR2 SMNVEV (reference sequence). The junction had 5 bases not matched to a gene; V was cut back by 2 bases and J by 5 bases. As DNA, the CDR3 is TGTGCCAGCAGTTTAACAGGGGATGTTACTGAAGCTTTCTTT. It is translated as CASSLTGDVTEAFF.

The rearrangement links TRBV5-1 to TRBJ1-1; D is unclear. The CDR3 has 13 residues. Per the germline V gene, CDR1 is SGHRS and CDR2 is YFSETQ. Between the trimmed V and J ends, which lost 0 bases and 3 bases, there was a span of 6 bases. The CDR3 region has the DNA TGCGCCAGCAGCTTGGCCGGGTACACTGAAGCTTTCTTT. Translation gives CASSLAGYTEAFF.

The chain has TRBV15 and TRBJ1-3; D is ambiguous. The CDR3 is 14 residues long. Deletions cut 5 bases from V and 4 bases from J, with 12 bases between. The V gene's germline CDR1 is LNHNV and CDR2 YYDKDF (reference sequence). The CDR3 region is CATSSWPQGNTIYF. The CDR3 nucleotides are TGTGCCACCAGCTCCTGGCCCCAGGGAAACACCATATATTTT.

The V call is TRBV2, the J call TRBJ2-3; D is ambiguous. This CDR3 comprises 14 residues. Per the germline V gene, CDR1 is SNHLY and CDR2 is FYNNEI. V lost 4 bases and J 3 bases, leaving 11 bases between the germline ends. The CDR3 region is CASSVSFVTDTQYF. For the CDR3, the DNA is TGTGCCAGCAGTGTTTCATTTGTGACAGATACGCAGTATTTT.

This chain connects TRBV9 to TRBJ2-7; TRBD2 agrees at 13 bases. V lost 3 bases and J lost 7; bases outside the gene matches: 7. The CDR3 is 15 residues long. Germline V lookup: CDR1 SGDLS, CDR2 YYNGEE. The CDR3 DNA reads TGTGCCAGCAGCGGACCGGGACTAGCGGGACTGGAGCAGTACTTC. It translates to CASSGPGLAGLEQYF. Together with reference TRBV9 and TRBJ2-7, the CDR3 gives the full variable domain: DSGVTQTPKHLITATGQRVTLRCSPRSGDLSVYWYQQSLDQGLQFLIQYYNGEERAKGNILERFSAQQFPDLHSELNLSSLELGDSALYFCASSGPGLAGLEQYFGPGTRLTVT.

This clone was picked up a small number of times. The rearrangement links TRBV6-5 to TRBJ1-2; 7 bases are a match to TRBD1. J gave up 4 bases and V 0 bases, and 2 bases lay outside the gene matches. Looked up from germline, CDR1 is MNHEY and CDR2 is SVGAGI. The CDR3 sequence is 14 residues long. DNA of the CDR3: TGTGCCAGCAGTTACTCTAGGACAGGCTATGGCTACACCTTC. Translation: CASSYSRTGYGYTF.

This clone appeared a single time. The chain employs TRBV6-9 and TRBJ1-3; a possible D gene is TRBD1 (6 bases). Between the trimmed V and J ends, which lost 0 bases and 4 bases, there was a span of 13 bases. Germline CDR1 reads MNHGY; CDR2 reads SVAAGI. CDR3 length: 16 residues. CDR3 DNA: TGTGCCAGCAGTTATTCCCCCCCGAGGGGGGGAAACACCATATATTTT. Translation gives CASSYSPPRGGNTIYF.

The gene calls are TRBV7-2 and TRBJ1-4, with 9 bases aligning to TRBD1. Looked up from germline, CDR1 is SGHTA and CDR2 is FQGNSA. The CDR3 has 14 amino acids. With 6 bases clipped from V and 8 bases from J, the junction kept 7 bases outside the gene matches. CDR3 loop: CASSTGGGREKLFF. The CDR3 coding sequence is TGTGCCAGCAGTACAGGGGGCGGAAGAGAAAAACTGTTTTTT.

The rearrangement joins TRBV19 to TRBJ2-2; 9 nucleotides agree with TRBD1. This CDR3 is 17 amino acids long. Germline V gene sequence: CDR1 LNHDA, CDR2 SQIVND (reference sequence). Germline trimming cut 6 bases from V and 2 bases from J; bases unmatched to any gene: 10. The CDR3 reads CASRTSGQGTNTGELFF. For the CDR3, the DNA is TGTGCCAGTAGAACCTCTGGACAGGGGACTAACACCGGGGAGCTGTTTTTT.

V and J are TRBV28 and TRBJ1-5; D ambiguous. Germline lookup yields CDR1 MDHEN and CDR2 SYDVKM. The V end lost 5 bases, the J end lost 7 bases, and 15 bases lay between the germline ends. This CDR3 is built from 14 residues. Here the CDR3 reads CASSLRSPKQPQHF. Here the CDR3 DNA reads TGTGCCAGCAGTCTCCGGAGCCCCAAACAGCCCCAGCATTTT. Using reference TRBV28 and TRBJ1-5 for the parts outside the CDR3, the full variable domain is DVKVTQSSRYLVKRTGEKVFLECVQDMDHENMFWYRQDPGLGLRLIYFSYDVKMKEKGDIPEGYSVSREKKERFSLILESASTNQTSMYLCASSLRSPKQPQHFGDGTRLSIL.

This chain uses TRBV4-1 with TRBJ2-7, with D perhaps matching TRBD1 (5 bases). V was trimmed by 4 bases and J by 6 bases, leaving 13 bases between them. This CDR3 contains 13 residues. CDR1 is MGHRA and CDR2 is YSYEKL in the germline V gene. The CDR3 nucleotides read TGCGCCAGCAGCCCAGAGCTCAGGGTCGAGCAGTACTTC. Protein: CASSPELRVEQYF.